This T cell receptor beta chain was captured by sequencing in a study of sequential checkpoint blockade in melanoma. Study-wide background: After both sequences, patients received maintenance nivolumab.

Losses at the gene ends were 5 bases for V and 9 bases for J; bases not matched to a gene: 8. Germline V gene lookup returns CDR1 LNHDA and CDR2 SQIVND (reference sequence). This CDR3 is 16 amino acids long. The treatment is: randomized to nivolumab then ipilimumab (arm A) or the reverse (arm B). Using immunoSEQ multiplex PCR, the repertoire was profiled, and TCRdb retains in-frame clones only, with some absent. This table has under 20,000 clones, about four fifths appearing once. Sequencing used CD8+ T cells sorted from blood (inferred from file names), obtained from a patient given nivolumab and ipilimumab in sequence. The rearrangement joins TRBV19 to TRBJ2-1; 15 bases fit TRBD2. The sequence came from a human donor with melanoma. As DNA, the CDR3 is TGTGCCAGTAGTTCTAGGACTAGCGGGAGGGCCCCTGAGCAGTTCTTC. Amino acid sequence: CASSSRTSGRAPEQFF.